This entry features one T cell receptor beta chain sequence. Its antigen is not known. This sample was taken from a study of T-cell memory formation after mild COVID-19. TCRdb reanalysed the 5' RACE reads using MiXCR and keeps one entry per CDR3 protein. Here the sample spans hundreds of thousands of distinct CDR3 sequences, approximately 20% being singletons. The CDR3 is 13 residues long. The V gene lost 3 bases and the J gene lost 3 bases, with 8 bases spanning the gap. Germline V gene data show CDR1 as SGHTA and CDR2 as FQGTGA. Study-wide results and caveats: Memory sampled before infection contained some responding clones, suggesting cross-reactive memory joined.

Sequenced material: PBMCs or a T cell subset sorted from them (not recorded which). This TCR came from an adult woman who had mild COVID-19 (a few samples of this study predate the infection). Cell type and time point are not known. J is TRBJ2-5 and V is TRBV7-3; D unresolved. CDR3 sequence: CASSLSREETQYF. As DNA, the CDR3 is TGTGCCAGCAGCTTGTCACGAGAAGAGACCCAGTACTTC.